Here is one T cell receptor beta chain with its context. This specimen comes from a study of blood T cell repertoires in COVID-19. Overall study context: Sites across the United States, Italy and Spain contributed samples from acute and convalescent COVID-19. Sample material is recorded as cDNA or gDNA derived from T cells, B-cell-depleted T cells, or PBMCs.

The V gene lost 2 bases and the J gene lost 4 bases, with 15 bases spanning the gap. CDR1 is MNHEY, CDR2 SMNVEV, per germline (reference sequence). The CDR3 has 16 amino acids. The repertoire was sequenced with immunoSEQ multiplex PCR; TCRdb's copy has only in-frame clones and lacks some. Found here are around 260,000 clones, 80% to 90% of them singletons; the top ten hold around 1.5%. This receptor was taken from a middle-aged woman who had recovered from COVID-19. Specimen: peripheral blood. This chain links TRBV27 with TRBJ1-3; D ambiguous. CDR3 nucleotide sequence: TGTGCCAGCAGTTTAGTCGGCGGCGTAATGGGAAACACCATATATTTT. Protein sequence: CASSLVGGVMGNTIYF.